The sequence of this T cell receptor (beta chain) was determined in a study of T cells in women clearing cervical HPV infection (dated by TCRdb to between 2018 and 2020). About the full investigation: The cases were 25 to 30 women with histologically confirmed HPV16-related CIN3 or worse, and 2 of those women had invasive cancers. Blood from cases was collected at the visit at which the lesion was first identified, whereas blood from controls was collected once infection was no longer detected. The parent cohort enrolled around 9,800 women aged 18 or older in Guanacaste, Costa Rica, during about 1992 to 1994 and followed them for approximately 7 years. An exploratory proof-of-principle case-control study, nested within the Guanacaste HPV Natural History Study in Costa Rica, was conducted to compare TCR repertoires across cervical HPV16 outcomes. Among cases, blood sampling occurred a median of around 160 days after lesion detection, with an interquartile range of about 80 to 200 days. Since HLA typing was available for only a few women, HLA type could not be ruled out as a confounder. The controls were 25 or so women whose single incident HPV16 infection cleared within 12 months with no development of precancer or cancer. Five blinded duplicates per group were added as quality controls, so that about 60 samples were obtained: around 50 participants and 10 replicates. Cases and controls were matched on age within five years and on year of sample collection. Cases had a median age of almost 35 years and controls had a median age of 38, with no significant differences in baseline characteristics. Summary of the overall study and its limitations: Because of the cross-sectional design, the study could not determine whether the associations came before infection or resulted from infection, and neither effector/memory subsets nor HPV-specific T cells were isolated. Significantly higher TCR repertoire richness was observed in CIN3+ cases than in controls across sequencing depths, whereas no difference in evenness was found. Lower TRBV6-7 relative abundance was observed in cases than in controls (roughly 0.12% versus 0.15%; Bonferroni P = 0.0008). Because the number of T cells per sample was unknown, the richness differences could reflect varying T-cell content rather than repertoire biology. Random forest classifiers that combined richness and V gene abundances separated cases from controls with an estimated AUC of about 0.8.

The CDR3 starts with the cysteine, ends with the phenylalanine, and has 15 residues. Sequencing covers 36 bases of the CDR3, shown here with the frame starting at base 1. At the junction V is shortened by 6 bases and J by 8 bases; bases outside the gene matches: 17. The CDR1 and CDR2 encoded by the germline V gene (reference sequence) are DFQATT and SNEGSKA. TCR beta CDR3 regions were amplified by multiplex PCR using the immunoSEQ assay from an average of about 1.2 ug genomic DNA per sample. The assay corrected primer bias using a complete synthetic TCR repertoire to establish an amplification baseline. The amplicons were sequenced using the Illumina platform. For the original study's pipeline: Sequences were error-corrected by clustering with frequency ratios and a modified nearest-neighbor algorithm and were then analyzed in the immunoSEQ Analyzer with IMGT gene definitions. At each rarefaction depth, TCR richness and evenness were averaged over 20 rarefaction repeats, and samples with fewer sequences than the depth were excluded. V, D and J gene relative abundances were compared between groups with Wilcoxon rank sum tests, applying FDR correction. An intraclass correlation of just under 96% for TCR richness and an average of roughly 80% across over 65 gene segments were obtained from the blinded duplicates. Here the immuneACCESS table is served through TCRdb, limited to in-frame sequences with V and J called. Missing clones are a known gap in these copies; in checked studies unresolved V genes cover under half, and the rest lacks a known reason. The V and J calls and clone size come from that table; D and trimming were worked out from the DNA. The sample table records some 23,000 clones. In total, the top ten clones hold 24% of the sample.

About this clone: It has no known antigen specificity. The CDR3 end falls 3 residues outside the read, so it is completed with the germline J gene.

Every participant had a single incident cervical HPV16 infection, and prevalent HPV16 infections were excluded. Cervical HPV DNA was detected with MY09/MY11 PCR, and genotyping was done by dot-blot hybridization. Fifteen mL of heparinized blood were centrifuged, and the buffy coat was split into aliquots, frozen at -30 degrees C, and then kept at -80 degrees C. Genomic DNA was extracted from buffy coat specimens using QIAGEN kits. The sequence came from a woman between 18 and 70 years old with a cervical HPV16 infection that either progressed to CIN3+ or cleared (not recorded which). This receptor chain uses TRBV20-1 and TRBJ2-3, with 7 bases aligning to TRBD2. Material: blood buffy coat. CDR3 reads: CSATTSDRGPATQYF. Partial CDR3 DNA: TGCAGTGCAACCACTAGCGATAGGGGCCCAGCTACG.